Shown below are 27 T cell receptor beta chains from a single sample sequenced in a study of cytomegalovirus exposure and HLA in healthy donors. Vbeta (60) and Jbeta (13) primers were used in the PCR. Generated by immunoSEQ multiplex PCR, the TCRdb table keeps only in-frame clones and is missing some. Of around 120,000 clones detected, 65% to 80% appear once; the ten largest clones hold around 2.7%. The sequenced sample consisted of PBMCs. The receptors originated from a middle-aged woman in good health and CMV-seropositive.

V is TRBV6-6 and J is TRBJ2-1; 10 positions match TRBD2. This CDR3 is 12 amino acids long. Losses at the gene ends were 6 bases for V and 10 bases for J; bases not matched to a gene: 3. CDR1 is MNHNY and CDR2 is SVGAGI in the germline V gene (reference sequence). CDR3 residues: CASSLTSGEQFF. In DNA form, the CDR3 reads TGTGCCAGCAGCCTGACTAGCGGGGAGCAGTTCTTC.

This clone was detected a few times. The rearrangement links TRBV2 to TRBJ1-1; D is unresolved. The CDR3 contains 15 residues. Germline CDR1 is SNHLY and CDR2 is FYNNEI. With 7 bases removed from V and 1 base from J, the gap between germline ends came to 16 bases. In DNA, the CDR3 is TGTGCCAGCATGGTCGGTTCCGCGGGGAACACTGAAGCTTTCTTT. Amino acids: CASMVGSAGNTEAFF.

V usage is TRBV5-6 and J usage is TRBJ2-1; perhaps TRBD1 as D (6 bases). Trimming removed 4 bases from V and 0 bases from J, with 14 bases in between. Germline assignment: CDR1 SGHDT and CDR2 YYEEEE. The CDR3 length is 16 residues. The CDR3, as DNA: TGTGCCAGCAGCCTTGCAGGGGACCCCTCCTACAATGAGCAGTTCTTC. This translates into CASSLAGDPSYNEQFF.

V and J are TRBV2 and TRBJ1-2; 7 nucleotides match TRBD1. J was trimmed by 2 bases and V by 5 bases; bases with no gene match: 5. The CDR3 has 14 amino acids. Per germline, CDR1 SNHLY and CDR2 FYNNEI. In DNA, the CDR3 is TGTGCCAGCAGTAAGGACAGGACCAACTATGGCTACACCTTC. Encoded protein: CASSKDRTNYGYTF.

The J gene is TRBJ1-5, the V gene TRBV7-9, with no clear D. The germline V and J ends were trimmed by 1 base and 3 bases, with 10 bases remaining between them. Germline CDR1 reads SEHNR; CDR2 reads FQNEAQ (reference sequence). This CDR3 has 15 residues. The CDR3 nucleotides are TGTGCCAGCAGCTTAGGCCGTACACCCAATCAGCCCCAGCATTTT. Translation gives CASSLGRTPNQPQHF.

This chain connects TRBV4-1 to TRBJ2-5; TRBD2 matches 8 bases. The V gene's germline CDR1 is MGHRA and CDR2 YSYEKL. This CDR3 is built from 17 residues. The V segment lost 4 bases and the J segment 0 bases; nucleotides outside the gene matches: 10. CDR3 DNA: TGCGCCAGCAGCCTGACCCGGGAGGGAGGGTACCAAGAGACCCAGTACTTC. Its translation is CASSLTREGGYQETQYF.

This chain joins TRBV4-2 and TRBJ1-4, with 9 positions matching TRBD1. Per germline, CDR1 LGHNA and CDR2 YNFKEQ. This CDR3 contains 14 residues. After removal of 3 bases from V and 8 bases from J, the junction contained 4 bases not matched to a gene. The CDR3 is CASSHGDRVEKLFF. The CDR3 DNA reads as TGTGCCAGCAGCCACGGGGACAGGGTCGAAAAACTGTTTTTT.

The rearrangement joins TRBV5-1 to TRBJ2-5; 9 bases line up with TRBD1. Germline-derived CDR1 and CDR2 are SGHRS and YFSETQ. This CDR3 contains 13 residues. The V and J ends lost 7 bases and 2 bases, in that order; junction bases with no gene match: 3. As DNA, the CDR3 is TGCGCCAGCTCGGGACAGGGACAAGAGACCCAGTACTTC. Its protein product is CASSGQGQETQYF.

This clone appeared once. The V gene is TRBV7-9, the J gene TRBJ2-1; 7 positions match TRBD2. CDR3 length: 16 amino acids. Germline loops: CDR1 SEHNR, CDR2 FQNEAQ (reference sequence). The trim removed 3 bases at V and 0 bases at J, leaving 5 bases unmatched. The CDR3 spells CASSFDGGSSYNEQFF. CDR3 in DNA: TGTGCCAGCAGCTTTGACGGGGGGAGCTCCTACAATGAGCAGTTCTTC.

The chain combines TRBV5-1 with TRBJ1-5, with 8 bases matching TRBD1. This CDR3 region has 15 residues. Trimming at V came to 2 bases and at J to 9 bases, leaving 10 bases not matched to a gene. Germline V gives CDR1 SGHRS, CDR2 YFSETQ. The CDR3 is CASSFDGQGKGPQHF. The CDR3 nucleotides are TGCGCCAGCAGCTTCGATGGACAGGGAAAAGGGCCCCAGCATTTT.

The rearrangement links TRBV6-5 to TRBJ2-5; D possibly corresponds to TRBD2 (6 bases). V was shortened by 5 bases and J by 2 bases, with 12 bases between the two germline ends. Germline loops: CDR1 MNHEY, CDR2 SVGAGI. The CDR3 covers 14 residues. The CDR3 is CASSPQRAQETQYF. The CDR3 DNA follows: TGTGCCAGCAGTCCTCAGCGGGCTCAAGAGACCCAGTACTTC.

This clone showed up just a few times. This chain uses TRBV6-4 with TRBJ2-3, with 11 bases fitting TRBD2. The CDR3 is 16 residues long. CDR1 is MRHNA, CDR2 SNTAGT, per germline. V lost 3 bases, J lost 4 bases, and 6 bases stayed unmatched. CDR3 protein: CASSEVAGGPADTQYF. The CDR3 DNA sequence: TGTGCCAGCAGTGAGGTAGCGGGAGGGCCCGCAGATACGCAGTATTTT.

This chain links TRBV9 with TRBJ1-1; 9 bases agree with TRBD1. Germline assignment: CDR1 SGDLS and CDR2 YYNGEE. Unmatched junction bases numbered 1, after V lost 0 bases and J lost 1 base. The CDR3 is made up of 15 amino acids. CDR3 residues: CASSVVGQGNTEAFF. CDR3 bases: TGTGCCAGCAGCGTAGTGGGACAGGGGAACACTGAAGCTTTCTTT.

The V call is TRBV12-5, the J call TRBJ2-6; TRBD1 might be the D (6 bases). The CDR3 loop spans 19 amino acids. V was cut by 3 bases and J by 1 base, with 19 bases left in between. Germline lookup yields CDR1 LGHNT and CDR2 FRNRAP. The CDR3 loop is CASGFSGAFDSSGANVLTF. In nucleotides, the CDR3 is TGTGCTAGTGGTTTTTCAGGGGCCTTCGACTCTTCTGGGGCCAACGTCCTGACTTTC.

This clone appeared a few times. The chain has TRBV6-1 and TRBJ2-3, with 11 bases matching TRBD2. CDR1 is MNHNS, CDR2 SASEGT, per germline. V shed 3 bases and J 6 bases; nucleotides not matched to a gene: 11. The CDR3 consists of 17 residues. DNA of the CDR3: TGTGCCAGCAGTGACACTAAGTTACTAGCGGGAGCTGATACGCAGTATTTT. Translation gives CASSDTKLLAGADTQYF.

The chain combines TRBV6-5 with TRBJ1-1; 9 bases map to TRBD1. The CDR3 spans 12 residues. V dropped 10 bases and J dropped 5; count of bases not matched to a gene: 5. Per the germline V gene, CDR1 is MNHEY and CDR2 is SVGAGI. DNA of the CDR3: TGTGCCATCAAGACAGGGGGAACTGAAGCTTTCTTT. Its protein product is CAIKTGGTEAFF.

This clone was detected once. This chain connects TRBV10-3 to TRBJ2-7, with TRBD2 identical over 9 bases. The CDR3 spans 16 residues. CDR1 ENHRY and CDR2 SYGVKD come from the germline V gene. V shed 0 bases and J 5 bases; nucleotides not matched to a gene: 8. The CDR3 sequence: CAISESVAGVANEQYF. In DNA, the CDR3 is TGTGCCATCAGTGAGTCGGTAGCGGGAGTGGCAAACGAGCAGTACTTC.

V usage is TRBV9 and J usage is TRBJ2-2, with 7 positions matching TRBD2. The CDR3 extends over 15 amino acids. CDR1 and CDR2 (germline): SGDLS, YYNGEE. The V segment lost 0 bases and the J segment 3 bases; nucleotides outside the gene matches: 2. CDR3 DNA: TGTGCCAGCAGCGTAGGCGGGAGAGACACCGGGGAGCTGTTTTTT. Encoded protein: CASSVGGRDTGELFF. Combining the CDR3 with reference TRBV9 and TRBJ2-2 gives the whole variable domain DSGVTQTPKHLITATGQRVTLRCSPRSGDLSVYWYQQSLDQGLQFLIQYYNGEERAKGNILERFSAQQFPDLHSELNLSSLELGDSALYFCASSVGGRDTGELFFGEGSRLTVL.

This chain links TRBV10-1 with TRBJ2-7, with 10 bases identical to TRBD2. Germline values: CDR1 WNHNN, CDR2 SYGVQD (reference sequence). The J segment lost 0 bases and the V segment lost 5 bases, leaving 1 base of the junction unmatched. This CDR3 is built from 14 residues. CDR3 in amino acids: CASSRTSGSYEQYF. CDR3 coding DNA: TGCGCCAGCAGTAGGACTAGCGGCTCCTACGAGCAGTACTTC.

The genes are TRBV9 and TRBJ2-2; D gene ambiguous. The CDR3 extends over 12 amino acids. Germline CDR1 reads SGDLS; CDR2 reads YYNGEE. The V and J ends lost 3 bases and 6 bases respectively, with 6 bases between them. The DNA of the CDR3 is TGTGCCAGCAGCGAAGGAGCCGGGGAGCTGTTTTTT. This encodes CASSEGAGELFF.

The rearrangement uses TRBV5-1 and TRBJ2-1, with TRBD2 identical over 9 bases. The CDR3 loop spans 15 amino acids. J lost 3 bases, V lost 4 bases, and 5 bases had no gene match. CDR1 and CDR2 from the germline V gene are SGHRS and YFSETQ. CDR3 sequence reads: CASSSGGSIYNEQFF. CDR3 bases: TGCGCCAGCAGCAGCGGGGGGTCCATCTACAATGAGCAGTTCTTC.

The chain carries TRBV7-2 and TRBJ2-7, with a weak D call TRBD2 (5 bases). The V end lost 4 bases, the J end lost 2 bases, and 18 bases lay between the germline ends. Germline V gives CDR1 SGHTA, CDR2 FQGNSA. The CDR3 sequence is 16 residues long. CDR3 residues: CASSSMASTGTYEQYF. DNA for the CDR3: TGTGCCAGCAGCTCGATGGCGTCTACGGGAACCTACGAGCAGTACTTC.

The gene calls are TRBV7-9 and TRBJ2-3, with 10 positions matching TRBD2. The V and J ends lost 0 bases and 5 bases, in that order; junction bases with no gene match: 2. Germline CDR1 reads SEHNR; CDR2 reads FQNEAQ (reference sequence). The CDR3 is 15 amino acids. The CDR3 bases are TGTGCCAGCAGCTTAGCAGCGGGAGGGGGAGATACGCAGTATTTT. It specifies CASSLAAGGGDTQYF.

The chain recombines TRBV30 with TRBJ1-4; unclear D gene. Trimming cost V 5 bases and J 4 bases, with 11 bases left between them. CDR1 and CDR2 (germline): GTSNPN, SVGIG (reference sequence). This CDR3 comprises 13 residues. CDR3 protein: CAWARSGNEKLFF. The CDR3 nucleotides are TGTGCCTGGGCTAGGTCGGGTAATGAAAAACTGTTTTTT.

V is TRBV6-4 and J is TRBJ1-1, with D possibly being TRBD1 (6 bases). In germline, CDR1 is MRHNA, CDR2 SNTAGT. Trimming took off 6 bases at V and 2 bases at J, with 13 bases between the two ends. The CDR3 runs to 14 residues. The CDR3 DNA is TGTGCCAGCAGCGCTAGCGGGACAAACACTGAAGCTTTCTTT. This gives the protein CASSASGTNTEAFF.

The chain employs TRBV6-4 and TRBJ2-3, with D possibly TRBD2 on 6 matching bases. V was clipped by 6 bases and J by 2 bases, with 12 bases between them. The CDR3 totals 14 residues. Germline values: CDR1 MRHNA, CDR2 SNTAGT. Here the CDR3 DNA reads TGTGCCAGCAGCCCGGGACTGATCACAGATACGCAGTATTTT. Translating it yields CASSPGLITDTQYF.

A single count supports this clone. V gene TRBV11-2 combines with J gene TRBJ1-1; possibly TRBD1 for D (5 bases). This CDR3 spans 15 amino acids. The V gene lost 5 bases and the J gene lost 0 bases, with 13 bases spanning the gap. CDR1 is SGHAT, CDR2 FQNNGV, per germline. The DNA of the CDR3 is TGTGCCAGCAGCCTTACGGGACTTTTGAACACTGAAGCTTTCTTT. As protein: CASSLTGLLNTEAFF.